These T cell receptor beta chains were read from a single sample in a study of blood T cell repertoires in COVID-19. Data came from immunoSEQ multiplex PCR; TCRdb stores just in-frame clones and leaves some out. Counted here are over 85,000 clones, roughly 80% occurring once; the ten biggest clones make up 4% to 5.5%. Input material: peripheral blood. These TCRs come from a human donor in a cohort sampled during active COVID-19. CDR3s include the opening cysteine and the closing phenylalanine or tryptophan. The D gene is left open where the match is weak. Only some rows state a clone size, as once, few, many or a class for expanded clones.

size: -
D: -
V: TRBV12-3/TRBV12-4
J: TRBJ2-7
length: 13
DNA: TGTGCCAGCCGGGAGTTCGCACAATACGAGCAGTACTTC
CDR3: CASREFAQYEQYF

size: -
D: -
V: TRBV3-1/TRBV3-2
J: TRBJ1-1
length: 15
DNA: TGTGCCAGCAGCCAGATACAGGGACCCAACACTGAAGCTTTCTTT
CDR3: CASSQIQGPNTEAFF

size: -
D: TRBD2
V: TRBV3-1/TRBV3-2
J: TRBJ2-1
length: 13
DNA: TGTGCCAGCAGTCCCACTAGCGCCAATGAGCAGTTCTTC
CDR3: CASSPTSANEQFF

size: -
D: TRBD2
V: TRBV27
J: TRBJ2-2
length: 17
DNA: TGTGCCAGCAGTTTATTGGGGCTAGCGGGGGGTACCGGGGAGCTGTTTTTT
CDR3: CASSLLGLAGGTGELFF

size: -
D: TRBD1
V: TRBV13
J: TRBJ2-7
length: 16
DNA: TGTGCCAGCAGCTCAACAGGGGACATGCGGCCCTACGAGCAGTACTTC
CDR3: CASSSTGDMRPYEQYF

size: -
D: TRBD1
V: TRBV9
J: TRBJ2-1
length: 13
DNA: TGTGCCAGCAGCGTCGGGGGACAGGGTCGGGAGTTCTTC
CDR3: CASSVGGQGREFF

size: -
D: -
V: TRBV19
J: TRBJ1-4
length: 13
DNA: TGTGCCAGTAGTATAGATGGGGGCGAAAAACTGTTTTTT
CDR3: CASSIDGGEKLFF

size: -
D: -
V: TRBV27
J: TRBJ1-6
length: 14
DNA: TGTGCCAGCAGTTTTGAGGGGGTTTTCTCACCCCTCCACTTT
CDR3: CASSFEGVFSPLHF

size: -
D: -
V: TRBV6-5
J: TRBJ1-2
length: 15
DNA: TGTGCCAGCAGTCTTACAGCTTCCCTTAACTATGGCTACACCTTC
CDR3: CASSLTASLNYGYTF

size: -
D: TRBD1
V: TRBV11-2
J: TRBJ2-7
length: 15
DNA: TGTGCCAGCAGCGTAACAGGGGATGGATTCTACGAGCAGTACTTC
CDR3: CASSVTGDGFYEQYF

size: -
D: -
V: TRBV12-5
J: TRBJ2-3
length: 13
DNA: TGTGCTAGTGGTTCCAGGGTCACAGATACGCAGTATTTT
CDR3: CASGSRVTDTQYF

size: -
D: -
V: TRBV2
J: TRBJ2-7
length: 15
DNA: TGTGCCAGCACCCGTGGTTTAGCTGGAATTTACGAGCAGTACTTC
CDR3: CASTRGLAGIYEQYF

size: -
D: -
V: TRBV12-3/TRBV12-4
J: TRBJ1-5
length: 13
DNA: TGTGCCAGCAGTTTACGGGTCTCTCAGCCCCAGCATTTT
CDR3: CASSLRVSQPQHF

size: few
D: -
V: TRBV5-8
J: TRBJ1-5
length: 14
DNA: TGTGCCAGCAGCCTCGGACAGAGGGCGCAGCCCCAGCATTTT
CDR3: CASSLGQRAQPQHF

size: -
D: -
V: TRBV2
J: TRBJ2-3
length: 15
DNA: TGTGCCAGCAGTGTATTGTCCGGGGGGCCAGATACGCAGTATTTT
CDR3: CASSVLSGGPDTQYF

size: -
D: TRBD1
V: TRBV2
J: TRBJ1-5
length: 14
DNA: TGTGCCAGTACACAGGGGACTCACAATCAGCCCCAGCATTTT
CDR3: CASTQGTHNQPQHF

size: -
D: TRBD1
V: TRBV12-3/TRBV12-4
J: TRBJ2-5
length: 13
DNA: TGTGCCAGCAACTACAGGGGGCAAGAGACCCAGTACTTC
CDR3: CASNYRGQETQYF

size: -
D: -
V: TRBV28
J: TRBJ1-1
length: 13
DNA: TGTGCCAGCAGTTTGTTTTTGGGAGATGAAGCTTTCTTT
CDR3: CASSLFLGDEAFF

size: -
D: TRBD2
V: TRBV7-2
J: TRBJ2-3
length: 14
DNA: TGTGCCAGCGCCCTCGGGGGGGGAACAGATACGCAGTATTTT
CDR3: CASALGGGTDTQYF

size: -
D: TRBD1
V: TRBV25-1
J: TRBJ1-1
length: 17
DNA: TGTGCCAGCAGTCTTGTCCGGGACAGGGGGGATAACACTGAAGCTTTCTTT
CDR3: CASSLVRDRGDNTEAFF

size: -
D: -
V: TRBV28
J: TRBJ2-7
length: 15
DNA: TGTGCCAGCAGTCGCGATCACCTCGCGGGGAGGGAGCAGTACTTC
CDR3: CASSRDHLAGREQYF

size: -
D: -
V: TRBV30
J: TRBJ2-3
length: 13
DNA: TGTGCCTGGAGTGCCCCACTAGGTGCCACGCAGTATTTT
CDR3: CAWSAPLGATQYF

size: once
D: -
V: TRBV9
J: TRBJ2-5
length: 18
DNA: TGTGCCAGCAGCGTAGATCTGATGGGATGGCAGGGTAAAGAGACCCAGTACTTC
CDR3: CASSVDLMGWQGKETQYF

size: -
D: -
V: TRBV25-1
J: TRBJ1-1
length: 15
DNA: TGTGCCAGCAGTGACCCCCGGGGGATGAACACTGAAGCTTTCTTT
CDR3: CASSDPRGMNTEAFF

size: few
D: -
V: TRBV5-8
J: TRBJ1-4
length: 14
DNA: TGTGCCAGCAGCTTCGGACAGAGGAATGAAAAACTGTTTTTT
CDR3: CASSFGQRNEKLFF

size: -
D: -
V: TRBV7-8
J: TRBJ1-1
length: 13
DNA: TGTGCCAGCAGACAGGACCTGAACACTGAAGCTTTCTTT
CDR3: CASRQDLNTEAFF

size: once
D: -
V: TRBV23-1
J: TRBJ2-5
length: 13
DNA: TGCGCCAGCAGTCAAGGTACGGTAGAGACCCAGTACTTC
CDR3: CASSQGTVETQYF

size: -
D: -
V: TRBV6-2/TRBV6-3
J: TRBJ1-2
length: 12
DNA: TGTGCCAGCAGTTACTATCCAGATGGCTACACCTTC
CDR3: CASSYYPDGYTF

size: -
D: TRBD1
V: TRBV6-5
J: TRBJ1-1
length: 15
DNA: TGTGCCAGCAGTTACCCCGGGACAGGGGGCAGCGTGGCTTTCTTT
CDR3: CASSYPGTGGSVAFF

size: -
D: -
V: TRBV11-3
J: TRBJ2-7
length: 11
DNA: TGTGCCAGCAGCCGGGCCGGGAGTGAGGACTTC
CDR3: CASSRAGSEDF

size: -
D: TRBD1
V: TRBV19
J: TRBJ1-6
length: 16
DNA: TGTGCCAGTAGTAATACAGGGGGCAGGTATAATTCACCCCTCCACTTT
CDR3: CASSNTGGRYNSPLHF

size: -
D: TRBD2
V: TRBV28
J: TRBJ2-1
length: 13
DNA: TGTGCCAGCCCGGGGGGGCCAAACAATGAGCAGTTCTTC
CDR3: CASPGGPNNEQFF

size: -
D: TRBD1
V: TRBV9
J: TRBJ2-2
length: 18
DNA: TGTGCCAGCAGCGTTACCGGGACAGGGGGCTCCAACACCGGGGAGCTGTTTTTT
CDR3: CASSVTGTGGSNTGELFF

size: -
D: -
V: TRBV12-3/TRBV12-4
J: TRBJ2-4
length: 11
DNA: TGTGCCAGCAGTCAACGGGGGATTCAGTACTTC
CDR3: CASSQRGIQYF

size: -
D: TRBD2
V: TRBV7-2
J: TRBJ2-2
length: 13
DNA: TGTGCCAGCAGTCTCCAGCGGGGCGGGGAGCTGTTTTTT
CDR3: CASSLQRGGELFF

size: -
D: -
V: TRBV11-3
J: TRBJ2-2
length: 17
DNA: TGTGCCAGCAGCTTGGGGGACACCGTATGGGAAACCGGGGAGCTGTTTTTT
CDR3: CASSLGDTVWETGELFF

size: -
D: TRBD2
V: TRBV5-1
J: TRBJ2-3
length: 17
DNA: TGCGCCAGCAGCTTGCGTCGACTAGCGGGGGCCACAGATACGCAGTATTTT
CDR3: CASSLRRLAGATDTQYF

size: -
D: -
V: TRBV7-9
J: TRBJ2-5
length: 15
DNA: TGTGCCAGCAGCTTAGTTCAGGGGAACCAAGAGACCCAGTACTTC
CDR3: CASSLVQGNQETQYF

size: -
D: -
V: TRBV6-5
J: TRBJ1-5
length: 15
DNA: TGTGCCAGCAGTTATGGGCAGGGACAAGGACAGCCCCAGCATTTT
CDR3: CASSYGQGQGQPQHF

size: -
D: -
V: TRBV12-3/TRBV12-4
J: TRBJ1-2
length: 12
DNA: TGTGCCAGCAGTTTAAACAGAAATGGCTACACCTTC
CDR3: CASSLNRNGYTF

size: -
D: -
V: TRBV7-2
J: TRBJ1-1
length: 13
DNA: TGTGCCAGCAGCCCGCCGGGGGACGCTGAAGCTTTCTTT
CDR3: CASSPPGDAEAFF

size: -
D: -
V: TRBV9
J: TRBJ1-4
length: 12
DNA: TGTGCCAGCAGCCGTCCCTATGAAAAACTGTTTTTT
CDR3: CASSRPYEKLFF

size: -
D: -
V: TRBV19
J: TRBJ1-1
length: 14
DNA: TGTGCCAGCGCTCCCTCTCTGCGGGGAACTGAAGCTTTCTTT
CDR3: CASAPSLRGTEAFF

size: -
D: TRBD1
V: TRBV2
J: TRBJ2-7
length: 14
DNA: TGTGCCAGCAGCCACCGGACAGGGGCCTACGAGCAGTACTTC
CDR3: CASSHRTGAYEQYF

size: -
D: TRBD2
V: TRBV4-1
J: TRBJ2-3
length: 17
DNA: TGCGCCAGCAGCCAAGATCCTCCGGGGGGGGGCACAGATACGCAGTATTTT
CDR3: CASSQDPPGGGTDTQYF

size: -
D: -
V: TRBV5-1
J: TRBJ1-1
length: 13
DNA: TGCGCCAGCAGCTTGGAGGCAACTAGTGGAGCTTTCTTT
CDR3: CASSLEATSGAFF

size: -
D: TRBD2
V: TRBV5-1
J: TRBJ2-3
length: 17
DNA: TGCGCCAGCAGCTTGGGCGGGACTAGCGGTAGCACAGATACGCAGTATTTT
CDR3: CASSLGGTSGSTDTQYF

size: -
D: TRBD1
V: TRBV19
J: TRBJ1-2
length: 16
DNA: TGTGCCAGTAGTCGACAGGGGGGACAGAGTAGGTATGGCTACACCTTC
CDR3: CASSRQGGQSRYGYTF

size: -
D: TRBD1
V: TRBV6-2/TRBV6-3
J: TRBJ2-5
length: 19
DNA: TGTGCCAGCAGTTACTCGATTGAGGTCTCGACAGGGGGCCGTGAGACCCAGTACTTC
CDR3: CASSYSIEVSTGGRETQYF

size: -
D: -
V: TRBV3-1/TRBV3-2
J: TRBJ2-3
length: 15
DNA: TGTGCCAGCAGCCAAGAAACAGGGTGGACAGATACGCAGTATTTT
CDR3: CASSQETGWTDTQYF

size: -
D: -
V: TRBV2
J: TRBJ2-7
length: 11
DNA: TGTGCCAGCAGTGCTCTTTACGAGCAGTACTTC
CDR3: CASSALYEQYF

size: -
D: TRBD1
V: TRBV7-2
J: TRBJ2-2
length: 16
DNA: TGTGCCAGCAGCAGAGGACAGGGGGGATTCGCCGGGGAGCTGTTTTTT
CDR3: CASSRGQGGFAGELFF

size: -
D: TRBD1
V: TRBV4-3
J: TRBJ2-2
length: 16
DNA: TGCGCCAGCAGCCAAGGAGGGGGCCTTGACACCGGGGAGCTGTTTTTT
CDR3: CASSQGGGLDTGELFF

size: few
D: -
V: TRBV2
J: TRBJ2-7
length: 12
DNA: TGTGCCAGCAGTCCTTTGTCCTACGAGCAGTACTTC
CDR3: CASSPLSYEQYF

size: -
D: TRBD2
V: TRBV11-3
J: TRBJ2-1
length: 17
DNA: TGTGCCAGCAGCCCCCTCTCGCTTGCGGGGGGTTTCAATGAGCAGTTCTTC
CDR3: CASSPLSLAGGFNEQFF

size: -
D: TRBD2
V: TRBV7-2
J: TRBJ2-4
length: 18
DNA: TGTGCCAGCAGCCCGGGACTAGCGGGGGGGCATTCCAAAAACATTCAGTACTTC
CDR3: CASSPGLAGGHSKNIQYF

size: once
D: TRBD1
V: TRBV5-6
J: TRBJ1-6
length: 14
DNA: TGTGCCAGCAGCTTTTCGGACAGGGATTCACCCCTCCACTTT
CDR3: CASSFSDRDSPLHF

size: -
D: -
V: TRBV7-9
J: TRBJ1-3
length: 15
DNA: TGTGCCAGCAGCTTATCCCAACTTTCTGGAAACACCATATATTTT
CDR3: CASSLSQLSGNTIYF

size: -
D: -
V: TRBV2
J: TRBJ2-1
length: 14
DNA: TGTGCCAGCAGTGGCTTGGACTTCTACAATGAGCAGTTCTTC
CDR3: CASSGLDFYNEQFF